The 30 T cell receptor beta chains below were found in one sample sequenced in a study of regulatory T cells in long-lasting Graves disease. Time point noted: newly diagnosed GD, antithyroid drugs for less than 3 months. PBMCs provided the RNA from which the TCR library was made. To make TCR beta libraries, researchers used iRepertoire HTBI primers and Arm-PCR of CDR3 regions. TCRdb processed the multiplex PCR reads anew with MiXCR; each CDR3 protein has one entry. Of about 470,000 distinct CDR3 sequences listed, about a sixth are singletons. Another study also made use of these data, one on T cells in Graves' hyperthyroidism and ophthalmopathy.

The material was peripheral blood mononuclear cells (PBMCs), obtained at new diagnosis, from a patient treated with antithyroid drugs. The source of these receptors is a man aged 35-49 years with Graves disease.

V and J are TRBV4-2 and TRBJ2-2; 7 nucleotides match TRBD2. The germline CDR1 and CDR2 sequences are LGHNA and YNFKEQ. The length of the CDR3 is 14 residues. V dropped 2 bases and J dropped 6; count of bases not matched to a gene: 3. CDR3 nucleotides: TGTGCCAGCAGCCAATATGGGGGGGCCGGGGAGCTGTTTTTT. This encodes CASSQYGGAGELFF.

This clonotype was recorded a few times. The chain couples TRBV12-3 or TRBV12-4 to TRBJ1-3, with TRBD1 matching 11 bases. The CDR3 consists of 19 residues. Losses at the gene ends were 6 bases for V and 1 base for J; bases not matched to a gene: 14. This CDR3 is CASSQNGWTGGRSGNTIYF. The CDR3 DNA sequence: TGTGCCAGCAGCCAAAATGGGTGGACAGGGGGCCGGTCTGGAAACACCATATATTTT.

This clonotype appeared a few times. The chain employs TRBV3-1 and TRBJ2-6; D is possibly TRBD2 (5 bases). From germline, CDR1 is LGHDT and CDR2 YNNKEL (reference sequence). CDR3 length equals 16 residues. V was pared by 5 bases and J by 4 bases, with 15 bases between. The CDR3 here is CASSTRGLAGANVLTF. In DNA form, the CDR3 reads TGTGCCAGCAGCACCCGCGGGCTAGCAGGGGCCAACGTCCTGACTTTC.

This clonotype was seen ten or more times. J is TRBJ2-3 and V is TRBV12-3 or TRBV12-4; a possible D gene is TRBD1 (7 bases). This CDR3 spans 12 amino acids. The V end was cut by 6 bases, the J end by 10 bases, with 14 bases between. DNA of the CDR3: TGTGCCAGCAGCCAAACAGGGGAGGCGCAGTATTTT. Translated, it gives CASSQTGEAQYF.

The V call is TRBV5-1, the J call TRBJ1-1; D possibly corresponds to TRBD1 (5 bases). The length of the CDR3 is 13 residues. V lost 1 base and J lost 5, with 9 bases in between. Germline CDR1 is SGHRS and CDR2 is YFSETQ. CDR3 DNA sequence: TGCGCCAGCAGCTTGTCGGGGGTGACTGAAGCTTTCTTT. Protein: CASSLSGVTEAFF.

A word on this clonotype: A junction end diverges from the germline sequence, so it may reflect a read error. The J gene is TRBJ2-7, the V gene TRBV20-1; D tentatively fits TRBD1 or TRBD2 (6 bases each). The CDR3 has 14 amino acids. In germline, CDR1 is DFQATT, CDR2 SNEGSKA (reference sequence). DNA of the CDR3: TGCAGTGCTAGAGATCAGGGGAGGCTCTACAAGCAGTACTTC. Translated, it gives CSARDQGRLYKQYF.

The V and J genes are TRBV7-2 and TRBJ1-1; no reliable D call. CDR1 SGHTA and CDR2 FQGNSA come from the germline V gene. The V end lost 2 bases, the J end lost 2 bases, and 15 bases lay between the germline ends. There are 16 residues in the CDR3. The CDR3 protein is CASSLTGSVTNTEAFF. The CDR3 region has the DNA TGTGCCAGCAGCTTAACGGGGTCGGTAACCAACACTGAAGCTTTCTTT.

This clonotype has a count of ten or more. The rearrangement joins TRBV28 to TRBJ2-1; D ambiguous. This CDR3 has 12 residues. Deletions cut 2 bases from V and 7 bases from J, with 6 bases between. Germline V gene sequence: CDR1 MDHEN, CDR2 SYDVKM. CDR3 residues: CASSLSANEQFF. The CDR3 DNA sequence: TGTGCCAGCAGTTTAAGCGCAAATGAGCAGTTCTTC.

Points on this clonotype: The conserved final phenylalanine or tryptophan is absent from the CDR3, which likely points to a read error. V is TRBV28 and J is TRBJ1-5; D might be TRBD1 (5 bases). CDR1 and CDR2 (germline): MDHEN, SYDVKM. The CDR3 extends over 16 amino acids. Trimming removed 6 bases from V and 5 bases from J, with 20 bases in between. CDR3 in DNA: TGTGCCAGCAGCCGTTCAGGAAGCAGGGCTGATCAGCCCCAGCATCTT. Translating it yields CASSRSGSRADQPQHL.

This chain joins TRBV5-1 and TRBJ2-7; 14 nucleotides match TRBD2. The trim removed 7 bases at V and 3 bases at J, leaving 6 bases unmatched. The germline CDR1 and CDR2 sequences are SGHRS and YFSETQ. This CDR3 has 15 amino acids. DNA for the CDR3: TGCGCCAGCCGCGGGACTAGCGGGAGCGTCTACGAGCAGTACTTC. Protein sequence: CASRGTSGSVYEQYF.

The V gene is TRBV5-1, the J gene TRBJ2-7; D gene ambiguous. The CDR3 is made up of 16 amino acids. With 4 bases removed from V and 1 base from J, the gap between germline ends came to 18 bases. Looked up from germline, CDR1 is SGHRS and CDR2 is YFSETQ. CDR3 amino acids: CASSLSDLPPSYEQYF. The DNA for the CDR3 is TGCGCCAGCAGCCTCTCGGACCTACCCCCTTCCTACGAGCAGTACTTC.

With regard to this clonotype: A much larger clonotype is one base distant, so this may be a read error. This sequence joins TRBV12-3 or TRBV12-4 and TRBJ2-2, with D perhaps given as TRBD1 or TRBD2 (5 bases each). The CDR3 loop spans 16 amino acids. Deletions cut 6 bases from V and 6 bases from J, with 20 bases between. As DNA, the CDR3 is TGTGCCAGCAGCCTGGGGGAACCTAGGAATCCCGGGGAGCTGTTTTTT. Its protein is CASSLGEPRNPGELFF.

The chain combines TRBV20-1 with TRBJ2-7, with 9 bases lining up with TRBD1. V lost 6 bases, J lost 6 bases, and 12 bases stayed unmatched. The CDR3 consists of 14 residues. CDR1 and CDR2 (germline): DFQATT, SNEGSKA (reference sequence). The CDR3 spells CSASTGGGRREQYF. In DNA, the CDR3 is TGCAGTGCATCTACAGGGGGCGGGAGACGCGAGCAGTACTTC.

This clonotype was detected many times. The V gene is TRBV6-2 or TRBV6-3, the J gene TRBJ2-1; no clear D. The CDR3 runs 16 residues. The germline gives CDR1 MNHEY, CDR2 SVGEGT. Trimming left V 6 bases short and J 0 bases short, with 15 bases between. In DNA, the CDR3 is TGTGCCAGCAGCGTAATACCGCCGAGCTCCTACAATGAGCAGTTCTTC. Translating it yields CASSVIPPSSYNEQFF.

The chain couples TRBV29-1 to TRBJ2-3; 11 nucleotides line up with TRBD1. The CDR3 is 14 residues long. V trimming: 6 bases; J trimming: 4 bases; junction bases outside the gene matches: 6. Germline CDR1 is SQVTM and CDR2 is ANQGSEA. The CDR3 sequence is CSVAGTGGSDTQYF. In nucleotides, the CDR3 is TGCAGCGTGGCCGGGACAGGGGGATCAGATACGCAGTATTTT.

This clonotype was counted ten times or more. The gene calls are TRBV29-1 and TRBJ2-3; D is possibly TRBD2 (6 bases). The CDR3 sequence is 16 residues long. Germline V gives CDR1 SQVTM, CDR2 ANQGSEA. Trimming removed 7 bases from V and 3 bases from J, with 23 bases in between. The chain's CDR3 is CSGGVPRGGATDTQYF. DNA for the CDR3: TGCAGCGGCGGCGTGCCCCGAGGAGGGGCTACAGATACGCAGTATTTT.

This clonotype was counted at least ten times. This sequence joins TRBV20-1 and TRBJ2-7; 7 bases match TRBD1. The CDR3 has 13 amino acids. Per germline, CDR1 DFQATT and CDR2 SNEGSKA (reference sequence). V lost 3 bases, J lost 0 bases, and 2 bases stayed unmatched. In DNA, the CDR3 is TGCAGTGCTAGTACAGGGGACTCCTACGAGCAGTACTTC. Encoded protein: CSASTGDSYEQYF.

Many counts were recorded for this clonotype. The chain couples TRBV7-8 to TRBJ2-1; D perhaps matches TRBD2 (5 bases). The CDR3 spans 14 residues. From germline, CDR1 is SGHVS and CDR2 FQNEAQ. Trimming stripped 1 base from V and 10 bases from J, with 14 bases between. Written as DNA, the CDR3 is TGTGCCAGCAGCTTAGTTCTGAGGGTCAAAGAGCAGTTCTTC. Encoded protein: CASSLVLRVKEQFF.

This clonotype was counted only a few times. The V and J genes are TRBV10-2 and TRBJ2-4; a weak D match, TRBD2 (6 bases). The J call is in doubt because the DNA end fits TRBJ2-7 better. The CDR3 is 15 amino acids. Germline V CDR1 and CDR2: WSHSY, SAAADI. CDR3 residues: CASSGAEGRSYEQYF. CDR3 sequence (DNA): TGCGCCAGCAGTGGAGCGGAGGGCCGATCCTACGAGCAGTACTTC.

This clonotype showed up just once. V gene TRBV6-2 or TRBV6-3 combines with J gene TRBJ1-2; the match to TRBD1 covers 8 bases. Trimming at V came to 7 bases and at J to 8 bases, leaving 9 bases not matched to a gene. Germline-derived CDR1 and CDR2 are MNHEY and SVGEGT. CDR3 length: 13 amino acids. The CDR3 here is CASTKGQGTGYTF. CDR3 sequence (DNA): TGTGCCAGCACTAAAGGACAGGGTACCGGCTACACCTTC.

Many counts were recorded for this clonotype. The V call is TRBV6-5, the J call TRBJ2-7; 9 bases fit TRBD2. The CDR3 has 15 residues. Losses at the gene ends were 5 bases for V and 5 bases for J; bases not matched to a gene: 10. The germline V gene encodes CDR1 MNHEY and CDR2 SVGAGI. CDR3 bases: TGTGCCAGCAGTCACTGGGGACTAGCTTCCGACGAGCAGTACTTC. Residues: CASSHWGLASDEQYF.

The sample holds one count of this clonotype. Just one base apart from a much larger clone, this may be a read error. The chain carries TRBV20-1 and TRBJ2-1; 9 bases are a match to TRBD2. Germline V CDR1 and CDR2: DFQATT, SNEGSKA (reference sequence). The CDR3 length is 14 residues. V dropped 8 bases and J dropped 1; count of bases not matched to a gene: 6. CDR3 protein: CSKALAGSYNEQFF. CDR3 DNA sequence: TGCAGTAAAGCTCTAGCGGGATCCTACAATGAGCAGTTCTTC.

This clonotype was detected ten times or more. The genes are TRBV7-3 and TRBJ2-5; D might be TRBD2 (7 bases). The germline gives CDR1 SGHTA, CDR2 FQGTGA. This CDR3 is 14 amino acids long. Trimming took off 5 bases at V and 5 bases at J, with 15 bases between the two ends. The CDR3 nucleotides read TGTGCCAGCAGCCCAAGGGGGGGCCGGGAGACCCAGTACTTC. Protein: CASSPRGGRETQYF.

This clonotype was counted only a few times. The chain carries TRBV20-1 and TRBJ2-5, with 9 bases that match TRBD2. The CDR3 has 15 amino acids. Germline loops: CDR1 DFQATT, CDR2 SNEGSKA (reference sequence). The CDR3 loop is CSQREATSFQETQYF. As DNA, the CDR3 is TGCAGCCAGCGGGAGGCCACCTCTTTCCAAGAGACCCAGTACTTC.

A few counts support this clonotype. The chain has TRBV3-1 and TRBJ2-2; 7 nucleotides line up with TRBD2. Losses at the gene ends were 3 bases for V and 8 bases for J; bases not matched to a gene: 6. Germline V gene lookup returns CDR1 LGHDT and CDR2 YNNKEL (reference sequence). The CDR3 length is 14 residues. Written as DNA, the CDR3 is TGTGCCAGCAGCCAGTTGGCGGGAGTGGGGGAGCTGTTTTTT. Amino acids: CASSQLAGVGELFF.

To note about this clonotype: A much larger clonotype is one base distant, so this may be a read error. This chain connects TRBV20-1 to TRBJ2-5; TRBD2 matches 15 bases. V dropped 0 bases and J dropped 5; count of bases not matched to a gene: 7. This CDR3 is built from 17 residues. CDR1 DFQATT and CDR2 SNEGSKA come from the germline V gene (reference sequence). CDR3 protein: CSARDRTSGRATETQYF. CDR3 sequence (DNA): TGCAGTGCTAGAGATCGGACTAGCGGGAGGGCCACGGAGACCCAGTACTTC.

The chain recombines TRBV5-1 with TRBJ2-5; 9 bases agree with TRBD1. The CDR3 extends over 15 amino acids. V was clipped by 3 bases and J by 3 bases; unmatched bases: 6. In germline, CDR1 is SGHRS, CDR2 YFSETQ. CDR3 loop: CASSWGDRDKETQYF. In nucleotides, the CDR3 is TGCGCCAGCAGCTGGGGGGACAGGGACAAAGAGACCCAGTACTTC. The full variable domain, rest sourced from reference TRBV5-1 and TRBJ2-5, is KAGVTQTPRYLIKTRGQQVTLSCSPISGHRSVSWYQQTPGQGLQFLFEYFSETQRNKGNFPGRFSGRQFSNSRSEMNVSTLELGDSALYLCASSWGDRDKETQYFGPGTRLLVL.

The chain joins TRBV20-1 to TRBJ2-5; D possibly corresponds to TRBD2 (6 bases). V lost 0 bases to trimming and J lost 5 bases, with 13 bases between them. Germline values: CDR1 DFQATT, CDR2 SNEGSKA (reference sequence). The CDR3 covers 14 residues. CDR3 region: CSARDIADIETQYF. In DNA form, the CDR3 reads TGCAGTGCTAGAGATATAGCGGACATCGAGACCCAGTACTTC.

Many counts were recorded for this clonotype. V and J are TRBV13 and TRBJ2-7, with 7 bases that match TRBD1. CDR1 PRHDT and CDR2 FYEKMQ come from the germline V gene (reference sequence). With 5 bases clipped from V and 0 bases from J, the junction kept 1 base outside the gene matches. The CDR3 contains 13 residues. DNA of the CDR3: TGTGCCAGCAGCGGGGACAGCTCCTACGAGCAGTACTTC. Amino acids: CASSGDSSYEQYF.

V gene TRBV4-1 combines with J gene TRBJ2-1; 10 bases are shared with TRBD2. Germline trimming cut 4 bases from V and 10 bases from J; bases unmatched to any gene: 16. Germline lookup yields CDR1 MGHRA and CDR2 YSYEKL. This CDR3 is 17 amino acids long. Here the CDR3 DNA reads TGCGCCAGCAGCCCCCCTTCCTCTAGCGGGAGTGGTGGCGAGCAGTTCTTC. Encoded protein: CASSPPSSSGSGGEQFF.